A single sample is the source of the 31 T cell receptor beta chains below, sequenced in a study of molecular identifiers for immune sequencing clone quantification. TCRdb recomputed calls from the PCR reads with MiXCR, one row per CDR3 protein. Of over 50,000 distinct CDR3 sequences listed, about a third are singletons. The sample comprised naive CD8+ T cells from blood, with Jurkat cell RNA spiked in. Subset in this sample: FACS-sorted CD8+CD4-CCR7+CD45RA+ naive T cells. Receptor source: a human donor in good health. Some libraries in this study had Jurkat cell RNA spiked in.

This clonotype was counted between two and nine times. The chain uses TRBV27 and TRBJ2-5, with no clear D. The V end was cut by 1 base, the J end by 2 bases, with 11 bases between. The germline V gene encodes CDR1 MNHEY and CDR2 SMNVEV (reference sequence). This CDR3 has 15 amino acids. This CDR3 is CASSLLSDPQETQYF. In DNA, the CDR3 is TGTGCCAGCAGTTTATTGTCAGACCCTCAAGAGACCCAGTACTTC.

Turning to this clonotype: Being one base from a much bigger clone, this may be a read error. This sequence joins TRBV28 and TRBJ1-1; tentative D call: TRBD1 (5 bases). The germline V gene encodes CDR1 MDHEN and CDR2 SYDVKM. The CDR3 sequence is 16 residues long. The CDR3 reads CASSLGDGGYDTGAFF. CDR3 nucleotides: TGTGCCAGCAGTTTAGGGGATGGGGGTTACGACACTGGAGCTTTCTTT. Supplemented by reference TRBV28 and TRBJ1-1, the full variable domain reads DVKVTQSSRYLVKRTGEKVFLECVQDMDHENMFWYRQDPGLGLRLIYFSYDVKMKEKGDIPEGYSVSREKKERFSLILESASTNQTSMYLCASSLGDGGYDTGAFFGQGTRLTVV.

In this sample, this clonotype turned up many times. The chain is built from TRBV5-4 and TRBJ2-1; TRBD2 might be the D (6 bases). The V end was cut by 0 bases, the J end by 8 bases, with 15 bases between. The germline gives CDR1 SGHNT, CDR2 YYREEE (reference sequence). The CDR3 is 15 amino acids. Written as DNA, the CDR3 is TGTGCCAGCAGCTTGGCCCCGGGAGACGTCCATGAGCAGTTCTTC. The encoded protein is CASSLAPGDVHEQFF.

This clonotype was detected only a few times. The chain is built from TRBV12-3 or TRBV12-4 and TRBJ2-1, with a weak D call TRBD2 (5 bases). The CDR3 runs 13 residues. Trimming removed 5 bases at V and 5 bases at J, with 10 bases between. The CDR3 region is CASSDGGNNEQFF. For the CDR3, the DNA is TGTGCCAGCAGTGACGGAGGAAACAATGAGCAGTTCTTC.

With regard to this clonotype: A read error may be the cause here, since a much bigger clone is one base away. The gene calls are TRBV5-3 and TRBJ2-7, with D possibly being TRBD1 or TRBD2 (6 bases each). TRBV5-3 is an ORF, and what it does is uncertain. Trimming took 10 bases from V and 3 from J, leaving 23 bases between them. The CDR3 loop spans 15 amino acids. CDR3 in amino acids: CACSLRGARFYEQYF. As DNA, the CDR3 is TGTGCCTGCAGCTTGAGGGGGGCGCGGTTCTACGAGCAGTACTTC.

This clonotype was seen more than once but under ten times. This chain uses TRBV7-6 with TRBJ1-4; D uncertain. Looked up from germline, CDR1 is SGHVS and CDR2 is FNYEAQ. Trimming took 5 bases from V and 0 from J, leaving 7 bases between them. The CDR3 spans 14 residues. This chain's CDR3 is CASSSRATNEKLFF. DNA for the CDR3: TGTGCCAGCAGCAGCCGGGCAACTAATGAAAAACTGTTTTTT.

A note on this clonotype: This may stem from a read error, because a much larger clone lies one nucleotide away. This chain links TRBV5-3 with TRBJ1-6; 9 bases match TRBD1. Being an ORF, TRBV5-3 has a function that is uncertain. The CDR3 sequence is 14 residues long. The CDR3 DNA reads as TGTGCCAGCAGCTTAACAGGGGGCCCTTTACCCCTCCACTTT. Its translation is CASSLTGGPLPLHF.

Regarding this clonotype: A read error may explain this, as a much larger clone is one base away. This chain joins TRBV9 and TRBJ2-2, with TRBD2 matching 10 bases. The CDR3 sequence is 17 residues long. CDR1 and CDR2 from the germline V gene are SGDLS and YYNGEE. This chain's CDR3 is CACSVGPSGSFAGELFF. In nucleotides, the CDR3 is TGTGCCTGCAGCGTAGGTCCTAGCGGGAGTTTTGCCGGGGAGCTGTTTTTT.

This clonotype was counted many times. The rearrangement joins TRBV4-2 to TRBJ2-7; D unclear. The CDR3 spans 17 residues. Trimming took off 0 bases at V and 2 bases at J, with 17 bases between the two ends. Looked up from germline, CDR1 is LGHNA and CDR2 is YNFKEQ. The CDR3 loop is CASSQDRVGVRTYEQYF. The CDR3 DNA reads TGTGCCAGCAGCCAAGATCGGGTTGGGGTCCGGACCTACGAGCAGTACTTC.

The sample holds many counts of this clonotype. The V gene is TRBV7-3, the J gene TRBJ2-1; 9 bases match TRBD2. V was pared by 5 bases and J by 7 bases, with 9 bases of the junction left unmatched. The germline V gene has CDR1 SGHTA and CDR2 FQGTGA. This CDR3 spans 15 amino acids. The CDR3, as DNA: TGTGCCAGCAGCCTTATAGCGGGAGAGATTAATGAGCAGTTCTTC. It translates to CASSLIAGEINEQFF.

Notes on this clonotype: A clone one base away is much larger, so this may be a read error. Here the CDR3 omits its conserved ending phenylalanine or tryptophan, so a read error is the likely source. This chain joins TRBV28 and TRBJ2-3; 7 bases are shared with TRBD2. There are 15 residues in the CDR3. The germline V gene has CDR1 MDHEN and CDR2 SYDVKM. The trim removed 5 bases at V and 2 bases at J, leaving 7 bases unmatched. The CDR3 DNA reads TGTGCCAGCAGTCGAAGCGGGGCTCCCACAGATACGCAGTATCTT. Translated, it gives CASSRSGAPTDTQYL.

J is TRBJ1-5 and V is TRBV11-2, with no clear D. The germline V and J ends were trimmed by 1 base and 7 bases, with 11 bases remaining between them. CDR3 size: 14 residues. Germline-derived CDR1 and CDR2 are SGHAT and FQNNGV. The DNA for the CDR3 is TGTGCCAGCAGCTTAGTTCCGGAACGGCAGCCCCAGCATTTT. Translated, it gives CASSLVPERQPQHF.

The CDR3, as DNA: TGTGCCAGCAGCAATCAGGGACAGGGGCTAGAGACCCAGTACTTC. The encoded protein is CASSNQGQGLETQYF. This chain connects TRBV27 to TRBJ2-5, with 10 nucleotides matching TRBD1. Germline V gives CDR1 MNHEY, CDR2 SMNVEV (reference sequence). V was clipped by 6 bases and J by 4 bases; unmatched bases: 8. The length of the CDR3 is 15 residues.

This clonotype was detected once. The germline gene is not matched at one end of the junction; a read error may be the cause. The V call is TRBV7-7, the J call TRBJ2-1, with TRBD1 matching over 10 bases. The germline V gene encodes CDR1 SSHAT and CDR2 FNYEAQ (reference sequence). This CDR3 is built from 15 residues. The DNA for the CDR3 is TGTGCTAGCAGCTTAGGACAGGGGGCCTACAATGAGCAGTTCTTC. This translates into CASSLGQGAYNEQFF.

With regard to this clonotype: With a much larger clone just one base away, this may be a read error. The chain is built from TRBV28 and TRBJ2-2; D is tentatively TRBD1 or TRBD2 (6 bases each). The germline CDR1 and CDR2 sequences are MDHEN and SYDVKM. This CDR3 is 15 amino acids long. In nucleotides, the CDR3 is TGTGCCAGCAGAACCGGGACAACGAACACCGGGGGGCTGTTTTTT. Translation gives CASRTGTTNTGGLFF. The full variable domain, in which reference TRBV28 and TRBJ2-2 provide the parts outside the CDR3, is DVKVTQSSRYLVKRTGEKVFLECVQDMDHENMFWYRQDPGLGLRLIYFSYDVKMKEKGDIPEGYSVSREKKERFSLILESASTNQTSMYLCASRTGTTNTGGLFFGEGSRLTVL.

This chain uses TRBV4-2 with TRBJ2-7, with TRBD2 identical over 10 bases. The CDR3 consists of 18 residues. The V gene end was trimmed by 0 bases and the J gene end by 3 bases; junction bases not matched to a gene: 11. Looked up from germline, CDR1 is LGHNA and CDR2 is YNFKEQ. Here the CDR3 reads CASSQESSGRHLVYEQYF. The CDR3 DNA sequence: TGTGCCAGCAGCCAAGAATCTAGCGGGAGACACTTGGTCTACGAGCAGTACTTC.

The chain links TRBV15 to TRBJ2-7; TRBD1 matches 11 bases. CDR3 length equals 15 residues. Germline CDR1 is LNHNV and CDR2 is YYDKDF (reference sequence). Trimming cost V 1 base and J 5 bases; bases outside gene matches: 4. The CDR3 sequence is CATSRVDRGQHEQYF. The CDR3 DNA follows: TGTGCCACCAGCAGAGTGGACAGGGGGCAGCACGAGCAGTACTTC.

As regards this clonotype: This clone may be a read error of a much larger clone one base away. The chain joins TRBV11-2 to TRBJ2-3; D may be TRBD1 (6 bases). Germline V CDR1 and CDR2: SGHAT, FQNNGV. This CDR3 is 16 amino acids long. Trimming removed 1 base at V and 3 bases at J, with 14 bases between. CDR3: CASSLALGGKTDTQYF. The DNA for the CDR3 is TGTGCCAGCAGCTTAGCACTAGGGGGAAAAACAGATACGCAGTATTTT.

A word on this clonotype: A read error may produce the germline difference seen at one junction end. The chain carries TRBV10-2 and TRBJ2-3, with a weak D call TRBD1 (5 bases). This CDR3 comprises 13 residues. Germline loops: CDR1 WSHSY, CDR2 SAAADI. CDR3 bases: TGCGCCAGCAGTGTTGGTTCGACAGATACGCGGTATTTT. This sequence encodes CASSVGSTDTRYF.

The sample holds a few counts of this clonotype. With a much larger clone just one base away, this may be a read error. The conserved phenylalanine or tryptophan normally closing the CDR3 is absent here, so this likely arose from a read error. V is TRBV7-9 and J is TRBJ1-1, with no clear D. Germline lookup yields CDR1 SEHNR and CDR2 FQNEAQ (reference sequence). Trimming took off 5 bases at V and 2 bases at J, with 6 bases between the two ends. The CDR3 contains 12 residues. CDR3 sequence (DNA): TGTGCCAGCAGCCAAGGCAACACTGAAGCTTTCTAT. Protein product: CASSQGNTEAFY.

Ten or more counts support this clonotype. The chain links TRBV2 to TRBJ2-3; D is unclear. The V end lost 2 bases, the J end lost 0 bases, and 18 bases lay between the germline ends. CDR1 and CDR2 (germline): SNHLY, FYNNEI. CDR3 length: 18 amino acids. CDR3 sequence: CASSEFLRKGQSTDTQYF. The CDR3 region has the DNA TGTGCCAGCAGTGAATTTTTACGGAAAGGGCAGAGCACAGATACGCAGTATTTT.

This clonotype was observed a handful of times. This sequence joins TRBV4-1 and TRBJ2-7; weak D call: TRBD1 (6 bases). Germline CDR1 reads MGHRA; CDR2 reads YSYEKL. V dropped 3 bases and J dropped 3 bases, with 15 bases sitting between them. This CDR3 comprises 15 residues. The CDR3 sequence is CASSQKTGEDYEQYF. DNA of the CDR3: TGCGCCAGCAGCCAGAAGACAGGAGAGGACTACGAGCAGTACTTC.

This clonotype was seen more than once but under ten times. The chain couples TRBV7-8 to TRBJ1-6; D ambiguous. In germline, CDR1 is SGHVS, CDR2 FQNEAQ. This CDR3 has 13 amino acids. V was trimmed by 4 bases and J by 10 bases, leaving 11 bases between them. CDR3 sequence (DNA): TGTGCCAGCAGCTCGATTACTTGGTCACCCCTCCACTTT. Amino acids: CASSSITWSPLHF.

This clonotype was observed many times. This sequence joins TRBV7-2 and TRBJ2-7; D is unresolved. The CDR3 runs to 13 residues. The germline V and J ends were trimmed by 2 bases and 4 bases, with 9 bases remaining between them. Germline loops: CDR1 SGHTA, CDR2 FQGNSA. The CDR3 region has the DNA TGTGCCAGCAGCTTAACTGACCGATACGAGCAGTACTTC. This codes for CASSLTDRYEQYF.

V usage is TRBV4-2 and J usage is TRBJ2-3; D is perhaps TRBD2 (6 bases). The CDR3 is 23 residues long. Germline V gene sequence: CDR1 LGHNA, CDR2 YNFKEQ. V was shortened by 3 bases and J by 1 base, with 35 bases between the two germline ends. The CDR3 loop reads CASSQGVRATPTSSGYRTDTQYF. The CDR3 nucleotides read TGTGCCAGCAGCCAGGGAGTCCGAGCCACGCCGACTAGTAGCGGCTACCGCACAGATACGCAGTATTTT.

This clonotype was detected once. A much more abundant neighbour one base away suggests this may be a read error. The chain links TRBV24-1 to TRBJ2-1; a possible D gene is TRBD2 (6 bases). The germline CDR1 and CDR2 sequences are KGHDR and SFDVKD. This CDR3 spans 13 amino acids. Trimming shortened V by 12 bases and J by 9 bases, and 20 bases separated the two germline ends. The CDR3 loop is CAAGISGRAEQFF. CDR3 nucleotides: TGTGCCGCCGGTATAAGCGGGCGCGCTGAGCAGTTCTTC.

Worth noting for this clonotype: Being one base from a much bigger clone, this may be a read error. No conserved phenylalanine or tryptophan ends this CDR3, so it is likely a read error. The rearrangement uses TRBV13 and TRBJ2-5; 8 positions agree with TRBD1. This CDR3 is 16 amino acids long. Looked up from germline, CDR1 is PRHDT and CDR2 is FYEKMQ (reference sequence). Germline trimming cut 5 bases from V and 1 base from J; bases unmatched to any gene: 9. Written as DNA, the CDR3 is TGTGCCAGCAGCCCGTCCCTGACAGGGGTCCAAGAGACCCAGTACTAC. Translation gives CASSPSLTGVQETQYY.

In this sample, this clonotype turned up many times. This rearrangement joins TRBV15 to TRBJ2-3, with D unresolved. From germline, CDR1 is LNHNV and CDR2 YYDKDF (reference sequence). Trimming took 4 bases from V and 5 from J, leaving 10 bases between them. The CDR3 totals 13 residues. CDR3 in amino acids: CATSKDTKDTQYF. The CDR3 DNA sequence: TGTGCCACCAGCAAAGACACGAAAGATACGCAGTATTTT.

The sample holds a few counts of this clonotype. The chain carries TRBV9 and TRBJ2-7; TRBD1 matches 11 bases. The V gene end was trimmed by 2 bases and the J gene end by 6 bases; junction bases not matched to a gene: 7. This CDR3 has 15 amino acids. CDR1 and CDR2 (germline): SGDLS, YYNGEE. In nucleotides, the CDR3 is TGTGCCAGCAGCGTTGGGACAGGGGGGGCGGGCGAGCAGTACTTC. Translating it yields CASSVGTGGAGEQYF.

This clonotype was seen a few times. The chain has TRBV12-3 or TRBV12-4 and TRBJ1-1, with D maybe TRBD1 (5 bases). V was clipped by 8 bases and J by 8 bases, with 12 bases between them. The CDR3 is 11 residues long. The CDR3 DNA follows: TGTGCCAGCGGAACCCGGACAGAAGCTTTCTTT. Translated: CASGTRTEAFF.

Only one count was recorded for this clonotype. A much larger clone is a single base away; this may be a read error. The rearrangement joins TRBV12-3 or TRBV12-4 to TRBJ2-5, with 7 bases aligning to TRBD1. V trimming: 3 bases; J trimming: 5 bases; junction bases outside the gene matches: 6. The CDR3 is 14 amino acids. In nucleotides, the CDR3 is TGTGCCAGCAGTTTGGAGACAGGGTTGGAGACCCAGTACTTC. Translating it yields CASSLETGLETQYF.